Described below is a single T cell receptor (beta chain) sequence and its context. TCRdb reprocessed the 5' RACE reads via MiXCR and lists one record per CDR3 protein. The data hold approximately 67,000 distinct CDR3 sequences, with 11% observed a single time. The record originates from a study of early T cells in non-severe SARS-CoV-2 infection. Per the germline V gene, CDR1 is SGHNT and CDR2 is YENEEA. This CDR3 has 15 amino acids. The V end was cut by 1 base, the J end by 6 bases, with 14 bases between. The source material was whole blood. The chain is built from TRBV11-3 and TRBJ2-3; D may be TRBD2 (5 bases). The TCR comes from an adult who was a healthcare worker with PCR-confirmed SARS-CoV-2 infection or an uninfected control (not recorded which). In DNA form, the CDR3 reads TGTGCCAGCAGCTTAGGTCTCCTAGCCCCCGATACGCAGTATTTT. Encoded protein: CASSLGLLAPDTQYF. Full variable domain (remainder filled in from reference TRBV11-3 and TRBJ2-3): EAGVVQSPRYKIIEKKQPVAFWCNPISGHNTLYWYLQNLGQGPELLIRYENEEAVDDSQLPKDRFSAERLKGVDSTLKIQPAELGDSAVYLCASSLGLLAPDTQYFGPGTRLTVL.